The present T cell receptor (beta chain) was sequenced within a study of blood T cell repertoires in COVID-19. Study-level information: The United States, Italy and Spain were the sources of the acute and convalescent COVID-19 samples. T cells, B-cell-depleted T cells, or PBMCs supplied cDNA or gDNA.

The germline V gene has CDR1 MDHEN and CDR2 SYDVKM. The CDR3 extends over 13 amino acids. The J segment lost 3 bases and the V segment lost 5 bases, leaving 1 base of the junction unmatched. In the original processing: How many nucleated cells were present was estimated from reference gene primer amplification. Data came from immunoSEQ multiplex PCR; TCRdb stores just in-frame clones and leaves some out. That table gives V, J and clone size, and the DNA gave D and trimming. Among about 210,000 clones listed, around 86% were seen once. V usage is TRBV28 and J usage is TRBJ2-3; 8 bases are a match to TRBD2. Sample: peripheral blood. This TCR was sampled from a man between 60 and 70 years old with acute or convalescent COVID-19. The DNA of the CDR3 is TGTGCCAGCAGTAGCGGGGGAACAGATACGCAGTATTTT. The encoded protein is CASSSGGTDTQYF. Using reference TRBV28 and TRBJ2-3 for the parts outside the CDR3, the full variable domain is DVKVTQSSRYLVKRTGEKVFLECVQDMDHENMFWYRQDPGLGLRLIYFSYDVKMKEKGDIPEGYSVSREKKERFSLILESASTNQTSMYLCASSSGGTDTQYFGPGTRLTVL.